One sample yielded the 17 T cell receptor beta chains listed below, sequenced in a study of regulatory T cells in long-lasting Graves disease. Time point described: persistent/refractory GD, antithyroid drugs over 5 years with positive TRAb. The TCR library was made from RNA extracted from PBMCs. To make TCR beta libraries, researchers used iRepertoire HTBI primers and Arm-PCR of CDR3 regions. TCRdb re-called the multiplex PCR reads with MiXCR, one entry per CDR3 protein. The sample includes approximately 380,000 distinct CDR3 sequences, 20% of them seen just once. Sequenced here: peripheral blood mononuclear cells (PBMCs), sampled when the disease was refractory, from a patient treated with antithyroid drugs. These receptors were collected from a female donor with Graves disease.

This clonotype was seen repeatedly, ten times or more. The rearrangement joins TRBV7-2 to TRBJ2-5; D gene uncertain. The CDR3 covers 15 residues. The V end was cut by 4 bases, the J end by 4 bases, with 16 bases between. Per the germline V gene, CDR1 is SGHTA and CDR2 is FQGNSA. The CDR3 DNA reads as TGTGCCAGCAGCTCTGGGCCGGTTTTGGTAGAGACCCAGTACTTC. It specifies CASSSGPVLVETQYF.

This chain links TRBV28 with TRBJ1-1; TRBD1 matches at 7 bases. Germline V lookup: CDR1 MDHEN, CDR2 SYDVKM. V gave up 6 bases and J gave up 7 bases; unmatched junction bases: 11. The CDR3 covers 14 residues. The CDR3 coding sequence is TGTGCCAGCAGGCCAGGGGGGAAAATATTTGAAGCTTTCTTT. Translating gives CASRPGGKIFEAFF.

The CDR3 loop is CASSSRTRRGLFF. CDR3 DNA sequence: TGTGCCAGCAGCTCCCGGACTAGACGAGGGCTGTTTTTT. The chain has TRBV7-2 and TRBJ2-2; 7 bases are a match to TRBD2. Trimming cost V 4 bases and J 13 bases; bases outside gene matches: 9. The CDR3 runs 13 residues. Germline V gene lookup returns CDR1 SGHTA and CDR2 FQGNSA.

This clonotype occurred a few times. The chain links TRBV4-1 to TRBJ1-1; D may be TRBD1 (6 bases). Trimming pared 0 bases from V and 0 bases from J, leaving 17 bases between. The CDR3 has 18 amino acids. Germline CDR1 and CDR2: MGHRA and YSYEKL. The CDR3, as DNA: TGCGCCAGCAGCCAAGATCGGGGAGGGGGAAGTATGAACACTGAAGCTTTCTTT. Translating it yields CASSQDRGGGSMNTEAFF.

Ten or more counts support this clonotype. The chain carries TRBV6-1 and TRBJ2-7, with TRBD2 as a possible D gene (6 bases). The germline gives CDR1 MNHNS, CDR2 SASEGT. The CDR3 is 12 amino acids. The V end was cut by 6 bases, the J end by 11 bases, with 17 bases between. Here the CDR3 reads CASSNTEGSEYF. Written as DNA, the CDR3 is TGTGCCAGCAGCAATACGGAGGGCTCGGAGTACTTC.

This clonotype was observed a handful of times. The DNA for the CDR3 is TGTGCCAGCAGCTTAGCAGCCGGGACACTAGAGACCCAGTACTTC. It codes for CASSLAAGTLETQYF. This chain joins TRBV7-6 and TRBJ2-5, with a possible D match to TRBD1 (6 bases). Between the trimmed V and J ends, which lost 0 bases and 4 bases, there was a span of 12 bases. Germline V gene data show CDR1 as SGHVS and CDR2 as FNYEAQ. This CDR3 has 15 amino acids.

In its sample, this clonotype was seen many times. The chain carries TRBV2 and TRBJ1-1; TRBD1 aligns across 7 bases. CDR1 is SNHLY and CDR2 is FYNNEI in the germline V gene. The CDR3 length is 16 residues. V trimming: 5 bases; J trimming: 1 base; junction bases outside the gene matches: 10. Here the CDR3 DNA reads TGTGCCAGCAGTTCCCTTTTAACAGGGGAGAACACTGAAGCTTTCTTT. It encodes CASSSLLTGENTEAFF. The complete variable domain, with remaining parts taken from reference TRBV2 and TRBJ1-1, reads EPEVTQTPSHQVTQMGQEVILRCVPISNHLYFYWYRQILGQKVEFLVSFYNNEISEKSEIFDDQFSVERPDGSNFTLKIRSTKLEDSAMYFCASSSLLTGENTEAFFGQGTRLTVV.

This clonotype has more than one count but fewer than ten. The chain carries TRBV18 and TRBJ1-4; D not resolved. V lost 2 bases and J lost 8, with 9 bases in between. This CDR3 spans 13 amino acids. Germline-derived CDR1 and CDR2 are KGHSH and LQKENI. The CDR3 loop is CASSPRGSEKLFF. The CDR3 region has the DNA TGTGCCAGCTCACCAAGAGGGAGCGAAAAACTGTTTTTT. The complete variable domain, with remaining parts taken from reference TRBV18 and TRBJ1-4, reads NAGVMQNPRHLVRRRGQEARLRCSPMKGHSHVYWYRQLPEEGLKFMVYLQKENIIDESGMPKERFSAEFPKEGPSILRIQQVVRGDSAAYFCASSPRGSEKLFFGSGTQLSVL.

This clonotype was observed many times. The rearrangement joins TRBV3-1 to TRBJ2-5, with no clear D. Germline loops: CDR1 LGHDT, CDR2 YNNKEL (reference sequence). The length of the CDR3 is 11 residues. V lost 0 bases, J lost 10 bases, and 6 bases lay in between. The CDR3 sequence is CASSQDFVQYF. Here the CDR3 DNA reads TGTGCCAGCAGCCAAGACTTCGTCCAGTACTTC.

Regarding this clonotype: This may stem from a read error, because a much larger clone lies one nucleotide away. The V and J genes are TRBV10-3 and TRBJ2-5, with 10 bases matching TRBD1. There are 12 residues in the CDR3. Germline-derived CDR1 and CDR2 are ENHRY and SYGVKD. Trimming cost V 11 bases and J 6 bases; bases outside gene matches: 6. The CDR3 DNA sequence: TGTGCCGCCGGGACAGGGGAGAAGACCCAGTACTTC. This codes for CAAGTGEKTQYF.

By share, this clonotype counts as medium-sized (0.01 to 0.1%). This CDR3 reads CASSLFLGQSSYEQYF. The DNA of the CDR3 is TGTGCCAGCAGTTTATTTTTAGGACAGAGCTCCTACGAGCAGTACTTC. This chain uses TRBV28 with TRBJ2-7; the D gene is possibly TRBD1 (6 bases). This CDR3 contains 16 residues. V lost 1 base and J lost 0, with 13 bases in between. The germline V gene encodes CDR1 MDHEN and CDR2 SYDVKM.

This clonotype has a handful of counts. The J gene is TRBJ1-6, the V gene TRBV19; a possible D gene is TRBD1 (5 bases). The V gene lost 8 bases and the J gene lost 12 bases, with 14 bases spanning the gap. Germline assignment: CDR1 LNHDA and CDR2 SQIVND (reference sequence). The length of the CDR3 is 12 residues. In DNA form, the CDR3 reads TGTGCCAGTGGGGACCCTAGCGAACCCCTCCACTTT. Protein: CASGDPSEPLHF.

This clonotype occurred many times. The CDR3 DNA sequence: TGTGCCAGCAGTTTAACGCCCAGCGGGAGAACCTACGAGCAGTACTTC. This encodes CASSLTPSGRTYEQYF. The J gene is TRBJ2-7, the V gene TRBV27; TRBD2 agrees at 8 bases. The length of the CDR3 is 16 residues. Germline CDR1 and CDR2: MNHEY and SMNVEV (reference sequence). After removal of 2 bases from V and 2 bases from J, the junction contained 8 bases not matched to a gene.

In its sample, this clonotype was seen many times. The chain employs TRBV27 and TRBJ1-5; D remains ambiguous. The CDR3 has 15 residues. V was shortened by 5 bases and J by 3 bases, with 14 bases between the two germline ends. Germline CDR1 is MNHEY and CDR2 is SMNVEV (reference sequence). The CDR3 reads CASSQRAVYNQPQHF. The CDR3 bases are TGTGCCAGCAGTCAAAGGGCGGTTTACAATCAGCCCCAGCATTTT.

This clonotype was detected ten times or more. This rearrangement joins TRBV7-9 to TRBJ1-2; D ambiguous. CDR3 size: 13 residues. Germline CDR1 reads SEHNR; CDR2 reads FQNEAQ (reference sequence). The ends were cut back, 5 bases at V and 6 bases at J, with 13 bases in the middle. The chain's CDR3 is CASSLVEVHGYTF. DNA of the CDR3: TGTGCCAGCAGCCTAGTGGAGGTTCATGGCTACACCTTC.

The chain links TRBV3-1 to TRBJ2-5; TRBD1 is a possible D gene (5 bases). CDR1 LGHDT and CDR2 YNNKEL come from the germline V gene (reference sequence). V was pared by 1 base and J by 5 bases, with 14 bases between. The CDR3 runs 15 residues. This CDR3 is CASSQGGRPWETQYF. The CDR3 DNA follows: TGTGCCAGCAGCCAAGGGGGCCGGCCATGGGAGACCCAGTACTTC.

This clonotype was detected a few times. This rearrangement joins TRBV20-1 to TRBJ2-2; D uncertain. The CDR3 has 13 residues. Germline CDR1 is DFQATT and CDR2 is SNEGSKA (reference sequence). The ends were cut back, 3 bases at V and 6 bases at J, with 11 bases in the middle. CDR3 coding DNA: TGCAGTGCTAGTAAAGTTGGCGCCGGGGAGCTGTTTTTT. Protein: CSASKVGAGELFF.